This TCR beta chain was recorded in a study of T cells expressing NK-cell markers. General study findings and limits: Once again these clonotypes came out on top in the CD3+CD56-NKG2C+ fraction of several donors.

TCRdb re-called the 5' RACE reads; one entry per CDR3 protein, DNA not given. Listed are under 500,000 distinct CDR3 sequences; about 7.3% falls within the top ten. Note on this clonotype: Its antigen is not known.

Sequenced: blood T cells: a sorted CD56 or NKG2C T cell subset, CD4+ or CD8+ T cells, or bulk PBMC T cells (not recorded which). The TCR sequence derives from a woman between 18 and 70 years old in good health.

The CDR3 is CASSLWVSPNTGELFF. The chain is built from TRBV12-3 or TRBV12-4 and TRBJ2-2. The CDR3 runs to 16 residues.